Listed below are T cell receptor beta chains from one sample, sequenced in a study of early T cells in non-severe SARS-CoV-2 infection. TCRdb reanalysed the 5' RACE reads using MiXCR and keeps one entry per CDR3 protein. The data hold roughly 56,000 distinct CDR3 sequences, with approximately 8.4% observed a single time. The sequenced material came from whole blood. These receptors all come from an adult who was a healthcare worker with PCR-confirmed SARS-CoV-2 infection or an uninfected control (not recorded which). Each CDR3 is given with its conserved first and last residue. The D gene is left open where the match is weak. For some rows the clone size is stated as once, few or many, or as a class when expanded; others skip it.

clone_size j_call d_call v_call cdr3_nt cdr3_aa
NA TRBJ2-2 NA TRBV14 TGTGCCAGCAGCCAAGCTCGGGGCACCGGGGAGCTGTTTTTT CASSQARGTGELFF
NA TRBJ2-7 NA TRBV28 TGTGCCAGCGCCACCCTGCGGGACAAGCGGGGCGAGCAGTACTTC CASATLRDKRGEQYF
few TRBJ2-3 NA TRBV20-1 TGCAGTGCTAGTACCCATACCTTCACAGATACGCAGTATTTT CSASTHTFTDTQYF
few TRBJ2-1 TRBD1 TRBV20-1 TGCAGTGCCCACAGGGGGCTCTACAATGAGCAGTTCTTC CSAHRGLYNEQFF
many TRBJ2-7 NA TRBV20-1 TGCAGTGCTCCCCGGGGCGCTATCCACGAGCAGTACTTC CSAPRGAIHEQYF
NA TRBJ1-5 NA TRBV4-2 TGTGCCAGCAGCCAAGATTACCTGGATCAGCCCCAGCATTTT CASSQDYLDQPQHF
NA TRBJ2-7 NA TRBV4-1 TGCGCCAGCAGCCAAGATGTCGCTCCCCGCGAGCAGTACTTC CASSQDVAPREQYF
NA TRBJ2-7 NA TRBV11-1 TGTGCCAGCAGCTTAAGGGACATCCTTGTCTACGAGCAGTACTTC CASSLRDILVYEQYF
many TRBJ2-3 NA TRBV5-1 TGCGCCAGCAGCTTGGAAACAGATACGCAGTATTTT CASSLETDTQYF
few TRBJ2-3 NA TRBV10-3 TGTGCCATCAGTCAGGGCTCAGATACGCAGTATTTT CAISQGSDTQYF
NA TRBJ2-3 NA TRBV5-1 TGCGCCAGCAGCTCAACACCGGGATCCAGGGCAGATACGCAGTATTTT CASSSTPGSRADTQYF
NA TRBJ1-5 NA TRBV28 TGTGCCAGCAGTTTACGCCAGGGGCGAAATCAGCCCCAGCATTTT CASSLRQGRNQPQHF
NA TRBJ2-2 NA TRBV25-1 TGTGCCAGCAGTGAACAAGGGCCTAACACCGGGGAGCTGTTTTTT CASSEQGPNTGELFF
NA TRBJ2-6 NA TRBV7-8 TGTGCCAGCAGCCCCTGGTCGGGGGCCAACGTCCTGACTTTC CASSPWSGANVLTF
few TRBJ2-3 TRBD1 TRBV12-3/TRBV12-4 TGTGCCAGCAGACCGACAGGGGAGCAATGGGATACGCAGTATTTT CASRPTGEQWDTQYF
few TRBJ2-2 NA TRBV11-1 TGTGCCAGCCTCGACACCGGGGAGCTGTTTTTT CASLDTGELFF
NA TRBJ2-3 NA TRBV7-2 TGTGCCAGCAGCCGAGGGATATCGGGGCGGGTAGCCGTTAATACGCAGTATTTT CASSRGISGRVAVNTQYF
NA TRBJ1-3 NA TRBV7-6 TGTGCCAGCACCCGGGGGCCTGGAAACACCATATATTTT CASTRGPGNTIYF
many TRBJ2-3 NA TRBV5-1 TGCGCCAGCAGCTCCCTCCCGTACACAGATACGCAGTATTTT CASSSLPYTDTQYF
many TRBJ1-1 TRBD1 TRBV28 TGTGCCAGCATTACCGGGCAGGGGGCGACCACTGAAGCTTTCTTT CASITGQGATTEAFF
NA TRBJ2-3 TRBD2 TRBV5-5 TGTGCCAGCAGCTTGTCGGTTAGCGGGCCCACCCTCACAGATACGCAGTATTTT CASSLSVSGPTLTDTQYF
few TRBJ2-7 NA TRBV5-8 TGTGCCAGCCGACTCCGGGACACCACCTACGAGCAGTACTTC CASRLRDTTYEQYF
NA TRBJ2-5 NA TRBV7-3 TGTGCCAGCAGCTTCGGGGGAGGGACCCAGTACTTC CASSFGGGTQYF
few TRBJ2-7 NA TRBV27 TGTGCCAGCAGTTATTGGGGCTCCGAGCAGTACTTC CASSYWGSEQYF
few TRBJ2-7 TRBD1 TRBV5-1 TGCGCCAGCAGCGGATCGGGACAGGGGCGGAACGAGCAGTACTTC CASSGSGQGRNEQYF
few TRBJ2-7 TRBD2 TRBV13 TGTGCCAGCAGCACCGGGACTACCCAGAGCGAGCAGTACTTC CASSTGTTQSEQYF
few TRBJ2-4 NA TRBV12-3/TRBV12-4 TGTGCCAGCAGTGGGGTTGGGTCGTTAACCAAAAACATTCAGTACTTC CASSGVGSLTKNIQYF
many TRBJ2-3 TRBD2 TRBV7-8 TGTGCCAGCAGCTTATACGAGACTAGCGGGGGACCCGGCGGGACAGATACGCAGTATTTT CASSLYETSGGPGGTDTQYF
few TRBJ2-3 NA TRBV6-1 TGTGCCAGCAGTGAACCAGCAGGGGCCACCTTGGGTGATACGCAGTATTTT CASSEPAGATLGDTQYF
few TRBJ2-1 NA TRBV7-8 TGTGCCAGCAGCTTAAGGGGACCGGGAACCTACAATGAGCAGTTCTTC CASSLRGPGTYNEQFF
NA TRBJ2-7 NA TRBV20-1 TGCAGTGCTAGCGGGGCCACCTACGAGCAGTACTTC CSASGATYEQYF
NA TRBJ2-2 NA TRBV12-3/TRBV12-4 TGTGCCAGCAGAGATCAGGGAGACGACGGGGAGCTGTTTTTT CASRDQGDDGELFF
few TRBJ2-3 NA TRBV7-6 TGTGCCAGCAGCGCAACTAGCTCGCCCTCAGATACGCAGTATTTT CASSATSSPSDTQYF
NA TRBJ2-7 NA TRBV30 TGTGCCTGGAGTTCCTACATCACCGGCAACGAGCAGTACTTC CAWSSYITGNEQYF
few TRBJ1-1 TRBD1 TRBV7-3 TGTGCCAGCAGCCGGGTGGGACAGCGAGATAACACTGAAGCTTTCTTT CASSRVGQRDNTEAFF
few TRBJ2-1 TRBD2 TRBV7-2 TGTGCCAGCAGCTTAACCCGCTCACTAGCGGGGGACAATGAGCAGTTCTTC CASSLTRSLAGDNEQFF
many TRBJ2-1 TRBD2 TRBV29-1 TGCAGCGTTGAAGGGACTAGCGGGAGGACCCCCACCTACAATGAGCAGTTCTTC CSVEGTSGRTPTYNEQFF
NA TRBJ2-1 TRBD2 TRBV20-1 TGCAGTGCTTCACCCGGGACTAGCGGGAAGTTCTTC CSASPGTSGKFF
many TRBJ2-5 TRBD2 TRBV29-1 TGCAGCGTTAAGGCTAGCGGATACCAAGAGACCCAGTACTTC CSVKASGYQETQYF
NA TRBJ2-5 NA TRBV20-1 TGCAGTGCTAGCGGGAGAGAGACCCAGTACTTC CSASGRETQYF